Included here is one T cell receptor beta chain sequence, with context. TCRdb's table, derived via immunoSEQ multiplex PCR, lists solely in-frame clones and lacks some. The profile shows 160,000 or so clones, roughly 94% of them singletons. The data stem from a study of control samples from healthy donors and cancer patients. The receptor's source is a man aged 60 to 69 with colorectal cancer. The sample consisted of PBMCs.

The CDR3 spells CASSWAGGPQYF. The CDR3 DNA sequence: TGTGCCAGCAGTTGGGCAGGGGGCCCCCAGTACTTC. The chain joins TRBV6-5 to TRBJ2-5; 8 nucleotides align to TRBD1. The CDR3 loop spans 12 amino acids. After removal of 4 bases from V and 9 bases from J, the junction contained 4 bases not matched to a gene. The V gene's germline CDR1 is MNHEY and CDR2 SVGAGI.